One and the same sample provided the 19 T cell receptor beta chains below, sequenced in a study of blood T cell repertoires in COVID-19. TCRdb's copy holds only in-frame clones and misses some; the assay was immunoSEQ multiplex PCR. The sample carries 240,000 or so clones, roughly 80% recorded once. The sample taken for sequencing was peripheral blood. Every receptor here comes from a woman between 55 and 75 years old with active or convalescent COVID-19.

The chain has TRBV5-1 and TRBJ1-2, with D perhaps TRBD1 (5 bases). CDR1 is SGHRS and CDR2 is YFSETQ in the germline V gene. The CDR3 covers 14 residues. The germline V and J ends were trimmed by 0 bases and 2 bases, with 8 bases remaining between them. DNA of the CDR3: TGCGCCAGCAGCTTGGTAGACAGCAACTATGGCTACACCTTC. Its protein product is CASSLVDSNYGYTF.

The chain combines TRBV19 with TRBJ2-2, with D perhaps matching TRBD1 (5 bases). The germline gives CDR1 LNHDA, CDR2 SQIVND (reference sequence). Trimming took 8 bases from V and 4 from J, leaving 14 bases between them. This CDR3 contains 14 residues. This CDR3 reads CASRQGVSTGELFF. As DNA, the CDR3 is TGTGCCAGTCGCCAAGGGGTGAGCACCGGGGAGCTGTTTTTT.

V gene TRBV5-4 combines with J gene TRBJ2-1, with TRBD2 matching over 11 bases. This CDR3 spans 15 amino acids. Germline V gene data show CDR1 as SGHNT and CDR2 as YYREEE (reference sequence). V was clipped by 4 bases and J by 5 bases; unmatched bases: 5. The DNA of the CDR3 is TGTGCCAGCAGCCCCGGGACTAGCGGCAACAATGAGCAGTTCTTC. It translates to CASSPGTSGNNEQFF.

The CDR3 DNA follows: TGTGCCAGCAGTGTAAGGACACTGAACACTGAAGCTTTCTTT. It yields the protein CASSVRTLNTEAFF. The chain couples TRBV2 to TRBJ1-1; perhaps TRBD1 as D (5 bases). This CDR3 has 14 amino acids. The germline V and J ends were trimmed by 4 bases and 0 bases, with 9 bases remaining between them. Per the germline V gene, CDR1 is SNHLY and CDR2 is FYNNEI.

The chain recombines TRBV12-3 or TRBV12-4 with TRBJ1-1; D is perhaps TRBD1 (6 bases). The length of the CDR3 is 13 residues. Between the trimmed V and J ends, which lost 8 bases and 2 bases, there was a span of 12 bases. In nucleotides, the CDR3 is TGTGCCAGCCTTACGGGACACAACACTGAAGCTTTCTTT. Protein sequence: CASLTGHNTEAFF.

This clone was found once. The rearrangement joins TRBV2 to TRBJ1-3; a possible D gene is TRBD1 (6 bases). The CDR3 sequence is 16 residues long. Trimming took off 4 bases at V and 0 bases at J, with 13 bases between the two ends. Germline V gives CDR1 SNHLY, CDR2 FYNNEI. The CDR3 region has the DNA TGTGCCAGCAGTGCCCGGACAGAGCCCTCTGGAAACACCATATATTTT. The encoded protein is CASSARTEPSGNTIYF.

The CDR3 here is CASSQDWDRGGGYTF. The CDR3 DNA is TGTGCCAGCAGCCAAGATTGGGACAGGGGGGGTGGCTACACCTTC. The rearrangement uses TRBV3-1 (or the pseudogene TRBV3-2) and TRBJ1-2, with 11 bases aligning to TRBD1. Trimming took 0 bases from V and 7 from J; bases not matched to a gene: 4. Germline loops: CDR1 LGHDT, CDR2 YNNKEL (reference sequence). This CDR3 contains 15 residues.

This rearrangement joins TRBV15 to TRBJ2-3; 7 bases are a match to TRBD1. From germline, CDR1 is LNHNV and CDR2 YYDKDF (reference sequence). The V segment lost 0 bases and the J segment 2 bases; nucleotides outside the gene matches: 8. The CDR3 loop spans 17 amino acids. The CDR3 DNA sequence: TGTGCCACCAGCAGAGATAGGGGGCCGCGGGCCACAGATACGCAGTATTTT. The encoded protein is CATSRDRGPRATDTQYF. The variable domain in full, completed from reference TRBV15 and TRBJ2-3, reads DAMVIQNPRYQVTQFGKPVTLSCSQTLNHNVMYWYQQKSSQAPKLLFHYYDKDFNNEADTPDNFQSRRPNTSFCFLDIRSPGLGDTAMYLCATSRDRGPRATDTQYFGPGTRLTVL.

The chain combines TRBV5-1 with TRBJ2-5; TRBD2 matches at 11 bases. The ends lost 0 bases at V and 1 base at J; junction bases unmatched: 8. The V gene's germline CDR1 is SGHRS and CDR2 YFSETQ. The CDR3 has 18 residues. CDR3 nucleotide sequence: TGCGCCAGCAGCTTGGCTCTACTAGCGGGGGCGTCCCAAGAGACCCAGTACTTC. It is translated as CASSLALLAGASQETQYF.

The chain has TRBV6-5 and TRBJ2-7, with TRBD1 matching over 8 bases. The CDR3 totals 15 residues. J lost 0 bases, V lost 6 bases, and 7 bases had no gene match. CDR1 and CDR2 (germline): MNHEY, SVGAGI. Here the CDR3 reads CASRSQGGGSYEQYF. Here the CDR3 DNA reads TGTGCCAGCAGGTCACAGGGGGGAGGCTCCTACGAGCAGTACTTC.

This chain connects TRBV6-5 to TRBJ1-1; D unclear. CDR1 is MNHEY and CDR2 is SVGAGI in the germline V gene. This CDR3 region has 13 residues. The ends were cut back, 8 bases at V and 4 bases at J, with 14 bases in the middle. CDR3 protein: CASHSEGSTEAFF. CDR3 DNA: TGTGCCAGCCACAGTGAAGGAAGCACTGAAGCTTTCTTT.

The chain employs TRBV12-3 or TRBV12-4 and TRBJ1-1; D remains unclear. CDR3 length: 12 residues. The germline V and J ends were trimmed by 6 bases and 5 bases, with 10 bases remaining between them. The CDR3 reads CASSRYHTEAFF. The CDR3 nucleotides read TGTGCCAGCAGCCGCTACCATACTGAAGCTTTCTTT.

The chain links TRBV12-3 or TRBV12-4 to TRBJ1-2; weak D call: TRBD1 (5 bases). Between the trimmed V and J ends, which lost 1 base and 4 bases, there was a span of 7 bases. The CDR3 length is 13 residues. The CDR3 loop reads CASSLEGAYGYTF. The CDR3 DNA sequence: TGTGCCAGCAGTTTAGAAGGGGCCTATGGCTACACCTTC.

V is TRBV7-9 and J is TRBJ2-7; TRBD1 agrees at 10 bases. Trimming took 5 bases from V and 3 from J; bases not matched to a gene: 10. The CDR3 contains 16 residues. Germline CDR1 and CDR2: SEHNR and FQNEAQ (reference sequence). The CDR3 spells CASSGTGTGAFYEQYF. The CDR3 DNA follows: TGTGCCAGCAGCGGAACCGGGACAGGGGCCTTCTACGAGCAGTACTTC.

The chain carries TRBV30 and TRBJ1-2; TRBD1 matches at 8 bases. From germline, CDR1 is GTSNPN and CDR2 SVGIG (reference sequence). The CDR3 totals 14 residues. V gave up 2 bases and J gave up 8 bases; unmatched junction bases: 10. In DNA form, the CDR3 reads TGTGCCTGGAGTAGGGCAGGGGGCGTGAGGGGCTACACCTTC. It codes for CAWSRAGGVRGYTF.

This chain links TRBV9 with TRBJ1-2; TRBD1 aligns across 8 bases. V was clipped by 3 bases and J by 5 bases; unmatched bases: 12. The CDR3 has 16 amino acids. CDR1 and CDR2 (germline): SGDLS, YYNGEE. Written as DNA, the CDR3 is TGTGCCAGCAGCGGAGGGACAGGACTGTGGAGATATGGCTACACCTTC. Translation: CASSGGTGLWRYGYTF.

The chain employs TRBV20-1 and TRBJ2-5; D not certain. CDR1 DFQATT and CDR2 SNEGSKA come from the germline V gene (reference sequence). The CDR3 is 11 residues long. V was trimmed by 7 bases and J by 5 bases, leaving 11 bases between them. CDR3 in DNA: TGCAGTGTACAGAAATTGGAGACCCAGTACTTC. This encodes CSVQKLETQYF.

Remarks on this clone: This sample also contains other DNA sequences that code for the same CDR3. V is TRBV14 and J is TRBJ2-2; D not resolved. This CDR3 contains 15 residues. Trimming pared 0 bases from V and 5 bases from J, leaving 10 bases between. From germline, CDR1 is SGHDN and CDR2 FVKESK. As DNA, the CDR3 is TGTGCCAGCAGCCAAGATTGGGCTTCGACCGGGGAGCTGTTTTTT. Translated, it gives CASSQDWASTGELFF.

The chain employs TRBV5-5 and TRBJ2-5; 8 bases agree with TRBD1. V trimming: 3 bases; J trimming: 2 bases; junction bases outside the gene matches: 6. Germline values: CDR1 SGHKS, CDR2 YYEKEE (reference sequence). This CDR3 contains 15 residues. CDR3 coding DNA: TGTGCCAGCAGCTCAGGGGGCGTACGACAAGAGACCCAGTACTTC. Its translation: CASSSGGVRQETQYF.